This entry lists 14 T cell receptor beta chains sequenced from one sample in a study of vaccination effects on CD4 cells after COVID-19. Produced via immunoSEQ multiplex PCR; TCRdb's table is partial and in-frame only. This table has 45,000 to 60,000 clones, about 76% appearing once. Subsequent to a culture period of more than 9 days, CD4+ T cells were isolated. What these receptors recognize is not known. Material: CD4+ T cells from PBMCs cultured without peptide, obtained before COVID-19 vaccination. These TCRs come from a human donor who had a prior SARS-CoV-2 infection.

This rearrangement joins TRBV11-2 to TRBJ2-7; D is perhaps TRBD1 (5 bases). Germline lookup yields CDR1 SGHAT and CDR2 FQNNGV. Trimming left V 1 base short and J 4 bases short, with 11 bases between. There are 14 residues in the CDR3. In nucleotides, the CDR3 is TGTGCCAGCAGCTTAGTTAGGGGCGAATACGAGCAGTACTTC. It translates to CASSLVRGEYEQYF.

The chain employs TRBV7-9 and TRBJ1-3; weak D call: TRBD1 (5 bases). The V end was cut by 4 bases, the J end by 3 bases, with 10 bases between. This CDR3 spans 14 amino acids. Germline values: CDR1 SEHNR, CDR2 FQNEAQ (reference sequence). CDR3 sequence reads: CASSWGSFGNTIYF. The CDR3 DNA follows: TGTGCCAGCAGCTGGGGGTCGTTTGGAAACACCATATATTTT.

The CDR3 DNA follows: TGTGCCAGCAGCCAAGCCCAGGGACTGGAGACCCAGTACTTC. Protein: CASSQAQGLETQYF. This chain joins TRBV3-1 (or the pseudogene TRBV3-2) and TRBJ2-5; D perhaps matches TRBD2 (6 bases). The CDR3 contains 14 residues. Germline lookup yields CDR1 LGHDT and CDR2 YNNKEL (reference sequence). Trimming shortened V by 1 base and J by 5 bases, and 11 bases separated the two germline ends.

The chain uses TRBV19 and TRBJ2-3; TRBD2 matches at 7 bases. Unmatched junction bases numbered 4, after V lost 6 bases and J lost 7 bases. The CDR3 covers 12 residues. Germline V lookup: CDR1 LNHDA, CDR2 SQIVND (reference sequence). The CDR3 loop reads CASRTSGNTQYF. The CDR3, as DNA: TGTGCCAGTAGGACGAGCGGGAATACGCAGTATTTT.

The V and J genes are TRBV5-6 and TRBJ1-6; maybe TRBD1 (5 bases). V was trimmed by 1 base and J by 1 base, leaving 12 bases between them. CDR3 length: 17 residues. The V gene's germline CDR1 is SGHDT and CDR2 YYEEEE. CDR3 sequence reads: CASSLYVGPSYNSPLHF. The CDR3 DNA sequence: TGTGCCAGCAGCTTGTACGTGGGGCCATCCTATAATTCACCCCTCCACTTT.

This clone showed up just once. The chain links TRBV5-1 to TRBJ2-1; D is possibly TRBD2 (6 bases). Germline V gives CDR1 SGHRS, CDR2 YFSETQ. Deletions cut 0 bases from V and 0 bases from J, with 10 bases between. This CDR3 contains 16 residues. CDR3 loop: CASSLGPGSSYNEQFF. CDR3 sequence (DNA): TGCGCCAGCAGCTTGGGTCCCGGGAGCTCCTACAATGAGCAGTTCTTC.

The genes are TRBV30 and TRBJ2-1; D is tentatively TRBD1 or TRBD2 (6 bases each). CDR1 GTSNPN and CDR2 SVGIG come from the germline V gene (reference sequence). This CDR3 contains 13 residues. V was pared by 5 bases and J by 6 bases, with 14 bases between. CDR3 region: CAWDGGTSNEQFF. The CDR3 bases are TGTGCCTGGGATGGCGGGACAAGCAATGAGCAGTTCTTC.

The count of this clone is one. The chain combines TRBV6-5 with TRBJ1-4, with D perhaps matching TRBD1 (6 bases). V lost 7 bases to trimming and J lost 3 bases, with 15 bases between them. The length of the CDR3 is 15 residues. Germline-derived CDR1 and CDR2 are MNHEY and SVGAGI. The CDR3 nucleotides read TGTGCCAGCACCCACGCGGGGGGGCCTAATGAAAAACTGTTTTTT. It is translated as CASTHAGGPNEKLFF.

The chain has TRBV11-3 and TRBJ2-2; maybe TRBD2 (6 bases). This CDR3 is built from 15 residues. V lost 5 bases to trimming and J lost 3 bases, with 13 bases between them. Germline CDR1 and CDR2: SGHNT and YENEEA. The CDR3 reads CASSPRGGHTGELFF. The CDR3 DNA is TGTGCCAGCAGCCCCCGGGGAGGACACACCGGGGAGCTGTTTTTT.

The rearrangement joins TRBV9 to TRBJ1-2; 7 bases match TRBD1. Germline V CDR1 and CDR2: SGDLS, YYNGEE. This CDR3 is built from 15 residues. Trimming took 0 bases from V and 4 from J; bases not matched to a gene: 6. The CDR3 DNA reads as TGTGCCAGCAGCGTAGGTCGAGGGGGCCTCTATGGCTACACCTTC. Translated: CASSVGRGGLYGYTF.

The chain recombines TRBV19 with TRBJ2-4, with a tentative D call TRBD1 (5 bases). CDR3 length equals 16 residues. Trimming removed 1 base from V and 0 bases from J, with 10 bases in between. Germline CDR1 reads LNHDA; CDR2 reads SQIVND (reference sequence). In DNA form, the CDR3 reads TGTGCCAGTAGTATAGGCAGGGCCCCAGCCAAAAACATTCAGTACTTC. Encoded protein: CASSIGRAPAKNIQYF.

The chain employs TRBV14 and TRBJ2-7; D is possibly TRBD1 (6 bases). The germline V gene has CDR1 SGHDN and CDR2 FVKESK. The CDR3 runs to 16 residues. With 1 base removed from V and 0 bases from J, the gap between germline ends came to 13 bases. The DNA for the CDR3 is TGTGCCAGCAGCCAAGCTTTTAGACAGGACTCCTACGAGCAGTACTTC. Its translation: CASSQAFRQDSYEQYF.

V gene TRBV4-1 combines with J gene TRBJ2-7; a weak D match, TRBD2 (5 bases). The length of the CDR3 is 15 residues. CDR1 MGHRA and CDR2 YSYEKL come from the germline V gene. V lost 2 bases and J 6 bases, leaving 17 bases between the germline ends. CDR3 protein: CASSQSTSTGSEQYF. Written as DNA, the CDR3 is TGCGCCAGCAGCCAATCGACCTCGACGGGAAGCGAGCAGTACTTC.

The gene calls are TRBV5-6 and TRBJ1-1, with 9 bases matching TRBD1. Germline CDR1 SGHDT, CDR2 YYEEEE. The CDR3 length is 16 residues. Trimming removed 0 bases from V and 2 bases from J; junction bases left unmatched: 5. The CDR3 DNA reads TGTGCCAGCAGCTTGGACAGGGGGCGAACTAACACTGAAGCTTTCTTT. Its protein is CASSLDRGRTNTEAFF.